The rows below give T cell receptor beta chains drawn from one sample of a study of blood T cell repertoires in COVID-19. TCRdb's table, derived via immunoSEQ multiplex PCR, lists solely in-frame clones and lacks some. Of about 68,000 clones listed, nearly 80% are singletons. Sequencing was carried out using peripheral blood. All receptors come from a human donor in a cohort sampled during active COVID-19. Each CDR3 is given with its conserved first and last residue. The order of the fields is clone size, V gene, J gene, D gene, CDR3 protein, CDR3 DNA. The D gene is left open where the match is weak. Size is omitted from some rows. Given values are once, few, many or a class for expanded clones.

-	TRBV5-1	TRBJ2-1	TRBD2	CASSLERGEQFF	TGCGCCAGCAGTCTGGAGCGGGGTGAGCAGTTCTTC
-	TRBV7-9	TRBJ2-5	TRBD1	CASSFREGAAQYF	TGTGCCAGCAGCTTTAGAGAGGGGGCGGCCCAGTACTTC
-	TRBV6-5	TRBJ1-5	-	CASHSRPDQPQHF	TGTGCCAGCCACTCGAGGCCCGATCAGCCCCAGCATTTT
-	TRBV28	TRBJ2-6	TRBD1	CASSVLGQGAPSGANVLTF	TGTGCCAGCAGTGTCCTAGGACAGGGGGCCCCCTCTGGGGCCAACGTCCTGACTTTC
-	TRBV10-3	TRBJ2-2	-	CAIRREGAGELFF	TGTGCCATCAGACGAGAGGGGGCCGGGGAGCTGTTTTTT
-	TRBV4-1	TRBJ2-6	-	CASSQDLGGTGANVLTF	TGCGCCAGCAGCCAAGATCTAGGGGGTACTGGGGCCAACGTCCTGACTTTC
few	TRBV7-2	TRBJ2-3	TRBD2	CASSSRTSGRLADTQYF	TGTGCCAGCAGCTCGAGGACTAGCGGGAGGCTGGCCGATACGCAGTATTTT
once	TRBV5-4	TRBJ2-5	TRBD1	CASSLELGTGGTHETQYF	TGTGCCAGCAGCTTGGAATTAGGGACAGGGGGAACCCATGAGACCCAGTACTTC
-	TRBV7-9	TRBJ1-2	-	CASSPTEGYTF	TGTGCCAGCAGTCCGACGGAGGGCTACACCTTC
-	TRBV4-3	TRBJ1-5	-	CASSQIGGSNQPQHF	TGCGCCAGCAGCCAAATAGGGGGAAGTAATCAGCCCCAGCATTTT
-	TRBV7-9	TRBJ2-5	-	CASSPSRKTQYF	TGTGCCAGCAGCCCGAGTCGAAAGACCCAGTACTTC
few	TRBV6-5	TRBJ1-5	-	CASSPSGDAPQHF	TGTGCCAGCAGCCCATCCGGGGATGCGCCCCAGCATTTT
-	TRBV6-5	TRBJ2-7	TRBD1	CASRHPGTGGYEQYF	TGTGCCAGCAGACATCCCGGGACAGGGGGCTACGAGCAGTACTTC
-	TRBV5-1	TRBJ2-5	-	CASSWRERETQYF	TGCGCCAGCAGCTGGAGGGAAAGGGAGACCCAGTACTTC
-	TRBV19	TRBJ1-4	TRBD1	CASHEGQTFRKLFF	TGTGCCAGCCATGAGGGACAGACTTTCCGAAAACTGTTTTTT
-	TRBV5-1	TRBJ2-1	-	CASGGAASYNEQFF	TGCGCCAGCGGAGGGGCAGCCTCCTACAATGAGCAGTTCTTC
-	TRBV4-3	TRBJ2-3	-	CASSQDRGTSTDTQYF	TGCGCCAGCAGCCAAGATAGGGGAACTAGCACAGATACGCAGTATTTT
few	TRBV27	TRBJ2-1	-	CASSSLGAGYNEQFF	TGTGCCAGCAGCAGCCTAGGGGCAGGGTACAATGAGCAGTTCTTC
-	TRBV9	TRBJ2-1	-	CASSGRDSGRSYNEQFF	TGTGCCAGCAGCGGGAGGGACAGCGGGAGATCCTACAATGAGCAGTTCTTC
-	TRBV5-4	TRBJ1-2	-	CASNLVGRDGYTF	TGTGCCAGCAACCTTGTGGGCAGGGATGGCTACACCTTC
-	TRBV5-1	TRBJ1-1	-	CASSLQSGTNTEAFF	TGCGCCAGCAGCTTACAGTCCGGGACTAACACTGAAGCTTTCTTT
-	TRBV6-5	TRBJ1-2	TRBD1	CASSPRQGAPDGYTF	TGTGCCAGCAGCCCACGGCAGGGGGCACCGGATGGCTACACCTTC
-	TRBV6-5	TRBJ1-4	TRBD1	CAAHRQGTNEKLFF	TGTGCCGCCCATCGACAGGGAACTAATGAAAAACTGTTTTTT
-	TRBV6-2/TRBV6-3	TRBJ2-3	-	CASIPGKGLADTQYF	TGTGCCAGCATCCCTGGCAAGGGGTTGGCAGATACGCAGTATTTT
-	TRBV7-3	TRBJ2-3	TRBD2	CASSQGLAADTQYF	TGTGCCAGCAGCCAGGGACTAGCGGCAGATACGCAGTATTTT
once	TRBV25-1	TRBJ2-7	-	CASSAPGTFYEQYF	TGTGCCAGCAGTGCCCCGGGGACATTTTACGAGCAGTACTTC
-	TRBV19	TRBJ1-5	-	CASSAADREVEPQHF	TGTGCCAGTAGTGCGGCGGACAGAGAGGTGGAGCCCCAGCATTTT
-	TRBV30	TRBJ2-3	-	CAWSQTGTDTQYF	TGTGCCTGGAGCCAAACAGGGACAGATACGCAGTATTTT
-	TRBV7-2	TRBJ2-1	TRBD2	CASSPGLAGGDEQFF	TGTGCCAGCAGCCCGGGACTAGCGGGGGGGGATGAGCAGTTCTTC
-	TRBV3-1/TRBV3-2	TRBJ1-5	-	CASSQGGGGGGQPQHF	TGTGCCAGCAGCCAAGGCGGAGGAGGAGGCGGACAGCCCCAGCATTTT
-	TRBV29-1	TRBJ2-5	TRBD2	CSARRGSQETQYF	TGCAGCGCCAGGCGGGGGAGCCAAGAGACCCAGTACTTC
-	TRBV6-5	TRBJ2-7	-	CASGESARGEQYF	TGTGCCAGCGGAGAATCCGCGCGGGGCGAGCAGTACTTC
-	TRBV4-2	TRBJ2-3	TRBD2	CASSRPGTSGGARADTQYF	TGTGCCAGCAGCCGCCCCGGGACTAGCGGGGGGGCCAGGGCAGATACGCAGTATTTT
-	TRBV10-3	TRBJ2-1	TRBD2	CAISQSSGRGSTDEQFF	TGTGCCATCAGCCAGTCCTCGGGGCGGGGGTCGACGGATGAGCAGTTCTTC
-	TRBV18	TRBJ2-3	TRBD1	CASDDRVTDTQYF	TGTGCCAGCGACGACAGGGTGACAGATACGCAGTATTTT
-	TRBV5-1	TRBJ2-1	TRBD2	CASSVAGAGGYNEQFF	TGCGCCAGCAGCGTTGCTGGTGCGGGGGGGTACAATGAGCAGTTCTTC
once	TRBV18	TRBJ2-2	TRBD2	CASSPPSGGNTGELFF	TGTGCCAGCTCACCACCTAGCGGGGGGAACACCGGGGAGCTGTTTTTT
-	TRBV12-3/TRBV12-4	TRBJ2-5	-	CASSVRGTQYF	TGTGCCAGCAGCGTTAGGGGGACCCAGTACTTC
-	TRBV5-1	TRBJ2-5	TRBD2	CASSLPGLATKQETQYF	TGCGCCAGCAGCCTCCCGGGACTAGCGACCAAACAAGAGACCCAGTACTTC
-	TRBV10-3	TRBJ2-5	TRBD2	CAISRLAGGEETQYF	TGTGCCATCAGCCGGCTAGCGGGGGGGGAAGAGACCCAGTACTTC
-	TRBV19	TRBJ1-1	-	CASSIGTVNRVEAFF	TGTGCCAGTAGTATAGGTACGGTTAATCGTGTTGAAGCTTTCTTT
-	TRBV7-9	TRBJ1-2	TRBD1	CASSRGTAFEGYTF	TGTGCCAGCAGCAGAGGGACAGCCTTTGAGGGCTACACCTTC
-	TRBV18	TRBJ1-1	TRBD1	CASLSGRGRGTEAFF	TGTGCCAGCTTAAGCGGAAGGGGGCGAGGAACTGAAGCTTTCTTT